These T cell receptor beta chains were read from a single sample in a study of cytomegalovirus exposure and HLA in healthy donors. Method: immunoSEQ multiplex PCR; TCRdb's copy keeps in-frame clones and lacks some. The profile covers tens of thousands of clones, with less than 96% appearing a single time and around 1.6% taken by the ten largest. The sequencing input was PBMCs. All receptors come from a man aged 18 to 30 in good health and CMV-seropositive. CDR3s include the opening cysteine and the closing phenylalanine or tryptophan. Fields, in order: clone size, V gene, D gene, J gene, CDR3 protein, CDR3 DNA. The D gene is left open where the match is weak. Clone sizes are given selectively: once, few, many, or a class where the clone is expanded.

clone_size: .
v_call: TRBV30
d_call: .
j_call: TRBJ1-2
cdr3_aa: CAWSAGGYGYTF
cdr3_nt: TGTGCCTGGAGTGCAGGTGGATATGGCTACACCTTC

clone_size: few
v_call: TRBV10-3
d_call: TRBD2
j_call: TRBJ2-7
cdr3_aa: CAAEGLAGGEQYF
cdr3_nt: TGTGCCGCGGAGGGACTAGCGGGAGGCGAGCAGTACTTC

clone_size: .
v_call: TRBV30
d_call: TRBD1
j_call: TRBJ1-4
cdr3_aa: CAWSVDRGREKLFF
cdr3_nt: TGTGCCTGGAGTGTGGACAGGGGTCGTGAAAAACTGTTTTTT

clone_size: once
v_call: TRBV7-2
d_call: TRBD1
j_call: TRBJ2-7
cdr3_aa: CASSRDRGELEQYF
cdr3_nt: TGTGCCAGCAGCCGGGACAGGGGGGAGCTCGAGCAGTACTTC

clone_size: once
v_call: TRBV9
d_call: .
j_call: TRBJ2-4
cdr3_aa: CASSVDPGAKNIQYF
cdr3_nt: TGTGCCAGCAGCGTAGACCCGGGGGCCAAAAACATTCAGTACTTC

clone_size: .
v_call: TRBV5-4
d_call: .
j_call: TRBJ2-5
cdr3_aa: CASSVARRQETQYF
cdr3_nt: TGTGCCAGCAGCGTAGCGAGAAGACAAGAGACCCAGTACTTC

clone_size: .
v_call: TRBV29-1
d_call: TRBD1
j_call: TRBJ1-1
cdr3_aa: CSVANQGGLEAFF
cdr3_nt: TGCAGCGTTGCAAATCAGGGGGGACTTGAAGCTTTCTTT

clone_size: .
v_call: TRBV6-6
d_call: TRBD2
j_call: TRBJ2-7
cdr3_aa: CASSYGPGGSTEQYF
cdr3_nt: TGTGCCAGCAGTTACGGGCCTGGCGGGAGTACCGAGCAGTACTTC

clone_size: .
v_call: TRBV5-4
d_call: .
j_call: TRBJ1-1
cdr3_aa: CASSLEQVNTEAFF
cdr3_nt: TGTGCCAGCAGCTTGGAACAAGTGAACACTGAAGCTTTCTTT

clone_size: .
v_call: TRBV28
d_call: .
j_call: TRBJ2-7
cdr3_aa: CASSSYISSYEQYF
cdr3_nt: TGTGCCAGCAGTTCTTACATCAGCTCCTACGAGCAGTACTTC

clone_size: .
v_call: TRBV5-8
d_call: .
j_call: TRBJ2-1
cdr3_aa: CASSLVGVGQFF
cdr3_nt: TGTGCCAGCAGCTTGGTCGGGGTCGGGCAGTTCTTC

clone_size: .
v_call: TRBV9
d_call: .
j_call: TRBJ2-4
cdr3_aa: CASSVAPVAIAAKNIQYF
cdr3_nt: TGTGCCAGCAGCGTAGCCCCTGTAGCTATTGCCGCCAAAAACATTCAGTACTTC

clone_size: .
v_call: TRBV27
d_call: .
j_call: TRBJ2-5
cdr3_aa: CASSFQSGPGTQYF
cdr3_nt: TGTGCCAGCAGTTTTCAGTCAGGCCCCGGGACCCAGTACTTC

clone_size: .
v_call: TRBV28
d_call: .
j_call: TRBJ1-1
cdr3_aa: CASSPLGGRVTTEAFF
cdr3_nt: TGTGCCAGCAGTCCTCTGGGGGGGCGCGTGACCACTGAAGCTTTCTTT

clone_size: .
v_call: TRBV18
d_call: .
j_call: TRBJ1-5
cdr3_aa: CASSPSNAQPQHF
cdr3_nt: TGTGCCAGCTCACCATCTAACGCTCAGCCCCAGCATTTT